The 19 T cell receptor beta chains in this list originate from one sample, sequenced in a study of control samples from healthy donors and cancer patients. Clones were sequenced by immunoSEQ multiplex PCR, and TCRdb holds only the in-frame ones, with some missing. There are approximately 100,000 clones in the sample; 75% to 90% occur only once, and about a fifth lies in the top ten. The source material was PBMCs. The receptors stem from a man in his 60s with lung cancer.

This sequence joins TRBV6-4 and TRBJ1-1; 11 bases are a match to TRBD1. With V trimmed by 7 bases and J by 6 bases, 19 bases remained unmatched. Germline loops: CDR1 MRHNA, CDR2 SNTAGT. The CDR3 sequence is 18 residues long. This CDR3 is CASTQNPGTGGVDAEAFF. Written as DNA, the CDR3 is TGTGCCAGCACCCAAAACCCCGGGACAGGGGGAGTAGACGCTGAAGCTTTCTTT.

The CDR3 coding sequence is TGTGCCAGCAGCTTCCCATCAACGGAGACCCAGTACTTC. Protein sequence: CASSFPSTETQYF. This chain uses TRBV11-3 with TRBJ2-5, with unresolved D. The V gene lost 3 bases and the J gene lost 5 bases, with 10 bases spanning the gap. The CDR3 sequence is 13 residues long. Looked up from germline, CDR1 is SGHNT and CDR2 is YENEEA.

The chain employs TRBV19 and TRBJ1-5; D gene ambiguous. CDR3 length: 18 amino acids. Germline lookup yields CDR1 LNHDA and CDR2 SQIVND (reference sequence). V was clipped by 0 bases and J by 0 bases, with 15 bases between them. The CDR3 here is CASSIDTFSGFSNQPQHF. The CDR3 coding sequence is TGTGCCAGTAGTATAGATACCTTTTCGGGGTTTAGCAATCAGCCCCAGCATTTT.

In DNA, the CDR3 is TGTGCCAGCAGCTTGGCCGAGCTTAGCACAGATACGCAGTATTTT. Translated, it gives CASSLAELSTDTQYF. This chain uses TRBV5-4 with TRBJ2-3, with D uncertain. The CDR3 spans 15 residues. Germline CDR1 reads SGHNT; CDR2 reads YYREEE (reference sequence). V dropped 0 bases and J dropped 0 bases, with 8 bases sitting between them.

This chain joins TRBV5-6 and TRBJ2-7; D not certain. This CDR3 comprises 12 residues. Germline V gene sequence: CDR1 SGHDT, CDR2 YYEEEE. The germline V and J ends were trimmed by 1 base and 6 bases, with 8 bases remaining between them. The CDR3 protein is CASSLSSSEQYV. The CDR3 DNA follows: TGTGCCAGCAGCTTGAGCAGCTCCGAGCAGTACGTC.

V gene TRBV5-1 combines with J gene TRBJ1-1; weak D call: TRBD1 (6 bases). Deletions cut 2 bases from V and 3 bases from J, with 17 bases between. CDR1 SGHRS and CDR2 YFSETQ come from the germline V gene. There are 16 residues in the CDR3. The CDR3 is CASSLQGRIGDTEAFF. The CDR3 DNA reads TGCGCCAGCAGCTTACAGGGCCGAATTGGGGACACTGAAGCTTTCTTT.

This sequence joins TRBV29-1 and TRBJ2-1; 9 bases align to TRBD2. The CDR3 has 15 amino acids. Germline CDR1 SQVTM, CDR2 ANQGSEA. The V and J ends lost 4 bases and 5 bases, in that order; junction bases with no gene match: 9. This CDR3 is CSVGRLAGRNNEQFF. CDR3 coding DNA: TGCAGCGTTGGTAGGCTAGCGGGGCGAAACAATGAGCAGTTCTTC.

The rearrangement links TRBV3-1 (or the pseudogene TRBV3-2) to TRBJ2-2; D gene uncertain. This CDR3 region has 13 residues. From germline, CDR1 is LGHDT and CDR2 YNNKEL (reference sequence). Trimming left V 6 bases short and J 5 bases short, with 10 bases between. This chain's CDR3 is CASSLGLTGELFF. CDR3 nucleotides: TGTGCCAGCAGTTTAGGGCTAACCGGGGAGCTGTTTTTT.

This chain joins TRBV7-2 and TRBJ1-2; 7 bases are shared with TRBD1. Germline CDR1 reads SGHTA; CDR2 reads FQGNSA. The CDR3 contains 13 residues. V shed 6 bases, J shed 6 bases, and the junction held 7 bases outside the gene matches. This CDR3 reads CASRGEGAHGYTF. The CDR3 nucleotides are TGTGCCAGCAGGGGGGAGGGGGCACATGGCTACACCTTC.

The chain carries TRBV5-4 and TRBJ2-2, with D maybe TRBD1 (6 bases). The CDR3 spans 16 residues. The germline gives CDR1 SGHNT, CDR2 YYREEE (reference sequence). V gave up 2 bases and J gave up 0 bases, with 11 bases separating them. Written as DNA, the CDR3 is TGTGCCAGCAGCTTTTACAGGGTGACGAACACCGGGGAGCTGTTTTTT. Encoded protein: CASSFYRVTNTGELFF.

The genes are TRBV23-1 and TRBJ2-7; 7 bases align to TRBD1. TRBV23-1 is annotated as an ORF whose role is uncertain. This CDR3 comprises 16 residues. The ends lost 3 bases at V and 5 bases at J; junction bases unmatched: 13. CDR3 coding DNA: TGCGCCAGCAGTCAGCACCGGGACAGTACATTCCACGAGCAGTACGTC. Encoded protein: CASSQHRDSTFHEQYV.

The V and J genes are TRBV5-5 and TRBJ1-1, with TRBD1 matching 8 bases. CDR3 size: 17 residues. Germline CDR1 is SGHKS and CDR2 is YYEKEE (reference sequence). The V and J ends lost 4 bases and 1 base, in that order; junction bases with no gene match: 12. The CDR3 DNA reads as TGTGCCAGCAGCGAGGACAGGGTCGTGGGTACGAACACTGAAGCTTTCTTT. Its translation is CASSEDRVVGTNTEAFF.

This chain uses TRBV6-1 with TRBJ2-7, with 7 bases identical to TRBD1. Germline CDR1 MNHNS, CDR2 SASEGT. V was clipped by 2 bases and J by 5 bases; unmatched bases: 3. CDR3 size: 13 residues. In nucleotides, the CDR3 is TGTGCCAGCAGTGAACGACAGGGTGACGAGCAGTACTTC. This encodes CASSERQGDEQYF.

The chain links TRBV19 to TRBJ1-3; TRBD1 might be the D (5 bases). Trimming shortened V by 4 bases and J by 0 bases, and 19 bases separated the two germline ends. Germline lookup yields CDR1 LNHDA and CDR2 SQIVND (reference sequence). This CDR3 has 18 residues. The CDR3, as DNA: TGTGCCAGTAGTAGAAATTGGGACTCTGCAAACTCTGGAAACACCATATATTTT. The encoded protein is CASSRNWDSANSGNTIYF.

This chain links TRBV5-1 with TRBJ2-3; 8 bases align to TRBD1. The CDR3 spans 15 residues. Germline values: CDR1 SGHRS, CDR2 YFSETQ. V shed 2 bases, J shed 5 bases, and the junction held 7 bases outside the gene matches. This CDR3 reads CASSFLQGAVDTQYF. In DNA, the CDR3 is TGCGCCAGCAGCTTTCTCCAGGGGGCTGTAGATACGCAGTATTTT.

The chain employs TRBV19 and TRBJ2-5; D may correspond to TRBD1 or TRBD2 (5 bases each). V was pared by 5 bases and J by 3 bases, with 19 bases between. CDR1 is LNHDA and CDR2 is SQIVND in the germline V gene (reference sequence). This CDR3 is built from 16 residues. The CDR3 region has the DNA TGTGCCAGTAGTGTAAACCGGGGCCCGGGGAAAGAGACCCAGTACTTC. Residues: CASSVNRGPGKETQYF.

The chain recombines TRBV18 with TRBJ2-3; 10 nucleotides align to TRBD1. The CDR3 totals 16 residues. Germline trimming cut 5 bases from V and 2 bases from J; bases unmatched to any gene: 7. CDR1 and CDR2 (germline): KGHSH, LQKENI. CDR3 sequence reads: CASSAATGGHTDTQYF. For the CDR3, the DNA is TGTGCCAGCTCAGCGGCGACAGGGGGCCACACAGATACGCAGTATTTT. Complete variable domain (other parts from reference TRBV18 and TRBJ2-3): NAGVMQNPRHLVRRRGQEARLRCSPMKGHSHVYWYRQLPEEGLKFMVYLQKENIIDESGMPKERFSAEFPKEGPSILRIQQVVRGDSAAYFCASSAATGGHTDTQYFGPGTRLTVL.

The chain recombines TRBV10-1 with TRBJ1-2, with TRBD1 identical over 9 bases. The CDR3 has 15 amino acids. J gave up 6 bases and V 0 bases, and 5 bases lay outside the gene matches. Germline-derived CDR1 and CDR2 are WNHNN and SYGVQD (reference sequence). The CDR3 nucleotides are TGCGCCAGCAGTGAGTCGAGGACAGGGGATAATGGCTACACCTTC. Its translation is CASSESRTGDNGYTF.

This chain uses TRBV28 with TRBJ1-4, with D unresolved. Germline values: CDR1 MDHEN, CDR2 SYDVKM. CDR3 length: 14 residues. Trimming stripped 3 bases from V and 4 bases from J, with 9 bases between. CDR3 sequence: CASSLRQSNEKLFF. CDR3 nucleotides: TGTGCCAGCAGTTTGCGGCAAAGTAATGAAAAACTGTTTTTT.